The entry below describes one TCR beta chain. The record originates from a study of blood T cell repertoires in COVID-19. Study in general: There were acute and convalescent COVID-19 samples, and they came from the United States, Italy and Spain. Nucleic acid was either cDNA or gDNA, and it came from T cells, B-cell-depleted T cells, or PBMCs.

Authors' processing steps: Using reference gene primer amplification, nucleated cell counts were estimated. Clones were read by immunoSEQ multiplex PCR, and TCRdb kept only the in-frame ones, dropping some. V, J and clone size are taken as reported in that table, and D and trimming were inferred from the DNA itself. The profile shows almost 70,000 clones, approximately 79% of them singletons. Germline V gives CDR1 SEHNR, CDR2 FQNEAQ (reference sequence). This CDR3 region has 16 residues. The V gene end was trimmed by 1 base and the J gene end by 4 bases; junction bases not matched to a gene: 7. Sequencing was carried out using peripheral blood. The chain employs TRBV7-9 and TRBJ1-1; 9 bases match TRBD1. This TCR was recovered from a man in his sixties with acute or convalescent COVID-19. The CDR3 nucleotides are TGTGCCAGCAGCTTAGGAGTGGGACAGGGAGTCACTGAAGCTTTCTTT. It translates to CASSLGVGQGVTEAFF.